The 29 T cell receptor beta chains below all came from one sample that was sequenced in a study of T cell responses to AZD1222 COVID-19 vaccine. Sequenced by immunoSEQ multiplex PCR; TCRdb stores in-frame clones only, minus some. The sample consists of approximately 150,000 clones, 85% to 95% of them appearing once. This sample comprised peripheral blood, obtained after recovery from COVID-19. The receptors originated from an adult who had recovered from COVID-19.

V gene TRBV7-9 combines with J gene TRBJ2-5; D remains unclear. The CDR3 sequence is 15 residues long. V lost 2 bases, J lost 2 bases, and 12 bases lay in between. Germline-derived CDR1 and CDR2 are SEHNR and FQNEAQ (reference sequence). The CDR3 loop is CASSLNDWGQETQYF. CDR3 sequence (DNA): TGTGCCAGCAGCTTAAATGACTGGGGACAAGAGACCCAGTACTTC.

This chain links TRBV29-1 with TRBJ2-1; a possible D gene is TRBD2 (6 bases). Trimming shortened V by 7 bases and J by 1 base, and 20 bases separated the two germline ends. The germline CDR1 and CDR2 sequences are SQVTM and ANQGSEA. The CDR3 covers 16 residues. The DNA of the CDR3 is TGCAGCGCCTCCGGTAGGAGGGGTGGGTCCTACAATGAGCAGTTCTTC. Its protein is CSASGRRGGSYNEQFF.

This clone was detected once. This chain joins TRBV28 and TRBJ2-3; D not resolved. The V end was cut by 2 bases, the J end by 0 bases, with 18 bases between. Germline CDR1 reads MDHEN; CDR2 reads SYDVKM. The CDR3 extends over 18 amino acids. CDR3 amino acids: CASSLRVGLFSSTDTQYF. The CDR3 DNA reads TGTGCCAGCAGTTTACGAGTAGGCCTGTTTTCAAGCACAGATACGCAGTATTTT.

CDR3 sequence: CASTREGLAGMSAEQFF. For the CDR3, the DNA is TGTGCCAGCACCAGAGAGGGGCTAGCGGGAATGTCAGCTGAGCAGTTCTTC. The chain combines TRBV25-1 with TRBJ2-1, with 9 bases identical to TRBD2. The CDR3 length is 17 residues. Looked up from germline, CDR1 is MGHDK and CDR2 is SYGVNS. V trimming: 7 bases; J trimming: 9 bases; junction bases outside the gene matches: 19.

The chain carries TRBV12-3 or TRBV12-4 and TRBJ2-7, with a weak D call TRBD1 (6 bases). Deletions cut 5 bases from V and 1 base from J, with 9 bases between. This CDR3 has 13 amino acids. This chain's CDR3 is CASSDRNSYEQYF. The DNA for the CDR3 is TGTGCCAGCAGTGACAGGAATTCCTACGAGCAGTACTTC.

DNA for the CDR3: TGCGCCAGCAGCCCTCAGCCGGTACAGGCCTTCATGTCCGAGCAGTACTTC. It translates to CASSPQPVQAFMSEQYF. The V call is TRBV5-1, the J call TRBJ2-7; tentative D call: TRBD1 (5 bases). Trimming took off 4 bases at V and 6 bases at J, with 26 bases between the two ends. The germline V gene encodes CDR1 SGHRS and CDR2 YFSETQ. CDR3 length: 17 amino acids.

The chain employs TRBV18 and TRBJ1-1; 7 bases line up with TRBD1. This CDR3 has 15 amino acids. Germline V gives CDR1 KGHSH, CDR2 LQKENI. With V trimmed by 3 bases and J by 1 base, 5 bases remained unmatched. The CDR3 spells CASSPAYRGNTEAFF. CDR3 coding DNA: TGTGCCAGCTCACCCGCGTACAGGGGGAACACTGAAGCTTTCTTT.

The CDR3: CATRGGSNSYNEQFF. The CDR3 DNA is TGTGCCACCAGAGGGGGGTCTAACTCCTACAATGAGCAGTTCTTC. V and J are TRBV24-1 and TRBJ2-1, with D possibly being TRBD1 or TRBD2 (6 bases each). The CDR3 sequence is 15 residues long. Germline assignment: CDR1 KGHDR and CDR2 SFDVKD. V lost 7 bases and J lost 0, with 12 bases in between.

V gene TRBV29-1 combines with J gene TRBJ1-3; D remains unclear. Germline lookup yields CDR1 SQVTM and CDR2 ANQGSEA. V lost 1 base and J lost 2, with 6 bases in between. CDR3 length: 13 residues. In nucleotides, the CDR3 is TGCAGCGTTGAAGGGCCAGCTGGAAACACCATATATTTT. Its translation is CSVEGPAGNTIYF.

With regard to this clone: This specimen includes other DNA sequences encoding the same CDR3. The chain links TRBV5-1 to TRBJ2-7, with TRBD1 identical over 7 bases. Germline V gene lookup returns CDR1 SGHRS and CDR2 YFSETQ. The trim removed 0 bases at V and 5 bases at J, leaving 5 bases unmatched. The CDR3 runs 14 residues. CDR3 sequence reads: CASSLGTGRDEQYF. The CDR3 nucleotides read TGCGCCAGCAGCTTGGGGACAGGTCGAGACGAGCAGTACTTC.

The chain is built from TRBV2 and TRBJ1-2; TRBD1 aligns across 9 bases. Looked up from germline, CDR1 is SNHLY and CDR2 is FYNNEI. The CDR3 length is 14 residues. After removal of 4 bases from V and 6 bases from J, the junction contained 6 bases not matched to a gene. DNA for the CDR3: TGTGCCAGCAGTGTAGGGACAGGGATTAATGGCTACACCTTC. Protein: CASSVGTGINGYTF.

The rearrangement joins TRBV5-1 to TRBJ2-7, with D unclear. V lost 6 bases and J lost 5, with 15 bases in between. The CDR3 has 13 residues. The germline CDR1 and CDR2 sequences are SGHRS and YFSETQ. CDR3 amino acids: CASTSGWRDEQYF. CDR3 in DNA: TGCGCCAGCACGTCAGGCTGGAGAGACGAGCAGTACTTC.

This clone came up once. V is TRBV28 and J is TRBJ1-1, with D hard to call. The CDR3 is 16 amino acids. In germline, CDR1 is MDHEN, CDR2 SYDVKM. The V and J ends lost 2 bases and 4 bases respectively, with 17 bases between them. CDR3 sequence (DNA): TGTGCCAGCAGTTTAATCGGGGTCTCTTTAGTCACTGAAGCTTTCTTT. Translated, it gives CASSLIGVSLVTEAFF.

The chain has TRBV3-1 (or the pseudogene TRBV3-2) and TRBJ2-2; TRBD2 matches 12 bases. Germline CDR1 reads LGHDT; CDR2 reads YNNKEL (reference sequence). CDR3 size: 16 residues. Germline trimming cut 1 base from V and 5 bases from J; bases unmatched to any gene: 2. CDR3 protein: CASSQVGLAGTGELFF. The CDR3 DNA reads TGTGCCAGCAGCCAAGTAGGACTAGCGGGAACCGGGGAGCTGTTTTTT.

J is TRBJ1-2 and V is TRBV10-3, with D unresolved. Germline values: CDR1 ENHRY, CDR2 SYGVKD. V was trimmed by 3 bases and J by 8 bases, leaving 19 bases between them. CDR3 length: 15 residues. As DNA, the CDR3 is TGTGCCATCAGTGATGACGGCGGAAAGTTTAACGGCTACACCTTC. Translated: CAISDDGGKFNGYTF.

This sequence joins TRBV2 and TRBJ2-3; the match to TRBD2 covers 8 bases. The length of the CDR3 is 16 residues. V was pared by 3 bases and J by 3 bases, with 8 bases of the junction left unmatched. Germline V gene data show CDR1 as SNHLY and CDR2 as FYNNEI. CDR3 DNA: TGTGCCAGCAGTGAGGGGGCGGGAGGTAGGACAGATACGCAGTATTTT. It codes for CASSEGAGGRTDTQYF. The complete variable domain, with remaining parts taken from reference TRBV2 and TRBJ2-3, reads EPEVTQTPSHQVTQMGQEVILRCVPISNHLYFYWYRQILGQKVEFLVSFYNNEISEKSEIFDDQFSVERPDGSNFTLKIRSTKLEDSAMYFCASSEGAGGRTDTQYFGPGTRLTVL.

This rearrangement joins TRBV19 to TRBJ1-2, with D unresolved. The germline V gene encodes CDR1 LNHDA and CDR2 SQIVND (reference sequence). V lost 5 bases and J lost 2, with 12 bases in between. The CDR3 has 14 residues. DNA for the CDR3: TGTGCCAGTAGTCAATCAGGCGGGAACTATGGCTACACCTTC. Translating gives CASSQSGGNYGYTF. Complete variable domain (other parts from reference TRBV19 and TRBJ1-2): DGGITQSPKYLFRKEGQNVTLSCEQNLNHDAMYWYRQDPGQGLRLIYYSQIVNDFQKGDIAEGYSVSREKKESFPLTVTSAQKNPTAFYLCASSQSGGNYGYTFGSGTRLTVV.

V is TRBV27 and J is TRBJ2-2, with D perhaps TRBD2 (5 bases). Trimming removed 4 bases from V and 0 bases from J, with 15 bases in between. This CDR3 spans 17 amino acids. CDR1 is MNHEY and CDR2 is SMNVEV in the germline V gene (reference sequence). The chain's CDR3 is CASSYATTRANTGELFF. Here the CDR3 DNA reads TGTGCCAGCAGTTACGCGACTACGCGGGCGAACACCGGGGAGCTGTTTTTT.

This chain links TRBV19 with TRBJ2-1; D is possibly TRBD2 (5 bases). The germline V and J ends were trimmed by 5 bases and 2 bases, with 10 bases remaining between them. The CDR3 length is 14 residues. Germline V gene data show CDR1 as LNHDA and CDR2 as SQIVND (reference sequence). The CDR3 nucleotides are TGTGCCAGTAGTGCATCTAGCCCCTACAATGAGCAGTTCTTC. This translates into CASSASSPYNEQFF. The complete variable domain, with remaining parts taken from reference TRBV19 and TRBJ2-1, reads DGGITQSPKYLFRKEGQNVTLSCEQNLNHDAMYWYRQDPGQGLRLIYYSQIVNDFQKGDIAEGYSVSREKKESFPLTVTSAQKNPTAFYLCASSASSPYNEQFFGPGTRLTVL.

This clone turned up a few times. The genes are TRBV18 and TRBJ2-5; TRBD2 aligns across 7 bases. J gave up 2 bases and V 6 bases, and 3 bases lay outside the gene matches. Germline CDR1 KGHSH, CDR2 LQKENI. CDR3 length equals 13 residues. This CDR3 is CASSRTSQETQYF. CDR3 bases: TGTGCCAGCTCGCGGACTAGTCAAGAGACCCAGTACTTC.

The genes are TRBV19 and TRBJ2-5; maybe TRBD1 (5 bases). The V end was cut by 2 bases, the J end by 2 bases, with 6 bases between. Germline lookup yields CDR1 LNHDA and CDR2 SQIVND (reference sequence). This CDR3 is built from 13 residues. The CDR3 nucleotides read TGTGCCAGTAGTATACAGGGTCAAGAGACCCAGTACTTC. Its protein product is CASSIQGQETQYF.

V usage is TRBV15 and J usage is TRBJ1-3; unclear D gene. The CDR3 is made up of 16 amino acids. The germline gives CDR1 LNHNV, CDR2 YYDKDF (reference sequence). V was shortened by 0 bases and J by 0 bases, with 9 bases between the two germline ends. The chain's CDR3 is CATSRDRLTSGNTIYF. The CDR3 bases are TGTGCCACCAGCAGAGATCGGCTGACCTCTGGAAACACCATATATTTT.

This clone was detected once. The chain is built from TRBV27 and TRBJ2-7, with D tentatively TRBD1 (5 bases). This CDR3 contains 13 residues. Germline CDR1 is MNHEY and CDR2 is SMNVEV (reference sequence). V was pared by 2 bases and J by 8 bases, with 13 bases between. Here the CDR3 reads CASSLNLQAKQYF. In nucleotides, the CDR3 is TGTGCCAGCAGTTTAAACCTACAGGCGAAGCAGTACTTC.

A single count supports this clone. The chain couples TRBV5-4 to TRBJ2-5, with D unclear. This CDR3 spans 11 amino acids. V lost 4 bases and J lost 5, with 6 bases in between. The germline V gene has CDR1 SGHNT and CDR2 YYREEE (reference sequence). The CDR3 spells CASSLRETQYF. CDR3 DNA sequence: TGTGCCAGCAGCCTCCGGGAGACCCAGTACTTC.

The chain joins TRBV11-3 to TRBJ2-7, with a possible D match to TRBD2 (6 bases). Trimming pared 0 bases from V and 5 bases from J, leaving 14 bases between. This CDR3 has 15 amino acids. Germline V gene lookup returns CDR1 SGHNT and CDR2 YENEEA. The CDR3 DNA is TGTGCCAGCAGCTTAGATGGGGGGAGAGGCCACGAGCAGTACTTC. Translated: CASSLDGGRGHEQYF.

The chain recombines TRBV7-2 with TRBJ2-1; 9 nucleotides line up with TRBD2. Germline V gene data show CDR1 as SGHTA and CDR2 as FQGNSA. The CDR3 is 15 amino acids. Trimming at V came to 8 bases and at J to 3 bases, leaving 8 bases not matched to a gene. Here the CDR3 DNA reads TGTGCCAGCCTTCTTCTAGCGGGGAACTACAATGAGCAGTTCTTC. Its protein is CASLLLAGNYNEQFF.

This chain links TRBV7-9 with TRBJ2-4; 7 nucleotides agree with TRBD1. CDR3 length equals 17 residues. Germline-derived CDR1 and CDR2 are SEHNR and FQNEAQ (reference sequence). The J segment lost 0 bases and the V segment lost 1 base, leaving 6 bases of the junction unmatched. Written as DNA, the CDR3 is TGTGCCAGCAGCTTAGTTGAGGGGGCACTAGCCAAAAACATTCAGTACTTC. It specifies CASSLVEGALAKNIQYF.

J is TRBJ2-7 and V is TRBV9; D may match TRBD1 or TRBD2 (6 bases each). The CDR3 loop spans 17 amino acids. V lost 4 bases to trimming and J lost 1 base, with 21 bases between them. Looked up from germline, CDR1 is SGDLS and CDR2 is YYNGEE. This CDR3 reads CASSRGGYRDLSYEQYF. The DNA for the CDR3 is TGTGCCAGCAGCCGCGGAGGGTACAGGGACCTTTCCTACGAGCAGTACTTC.

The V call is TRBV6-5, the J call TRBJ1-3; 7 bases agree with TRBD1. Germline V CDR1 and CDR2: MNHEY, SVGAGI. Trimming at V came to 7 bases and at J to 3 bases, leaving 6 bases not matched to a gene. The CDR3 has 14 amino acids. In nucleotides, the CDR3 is TGTGCCAGCATATTACAGGGGTATGGAAACACCATATATTTT. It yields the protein CASILQGYGNTIYF.